A single sample is the source of the 20 T cell receptor beta chains below, sequenced in a study of CD8 T cells in Susac syndrome. A quantity of roughly 0.5 to 1 ug RNA underwent reverse transcription using random hexamers. Each CDR3 protein is one row after TCRdb ran MiXCR on the immunoSEQ multiplex PCR reads. The sample yields 95,000 to 150,000 distinct CDR3 sequences, 85% to 95% seen once. Sequencing was carried out using CD8+ T cells from PBMCs. These receptors were obtained from a human donor with Susac syndrome.

V and J are TRBV13 and TRBJ2-7, with 9 bases fitting TRBD2. V gave up 4 bases and J gave up 7 bases; unmatched junction bases: 11. Germline V gene data show CDR1 as PRHDT and CDR2 as FYEKMQ (reference sequence). CDR3 size: 15 residues. The CDR3, as DNA: TGTGCCAGCAGCTCAGCACTAGCGGGCCCCTTGGAGCAGTACTTC. Residues: CASSSALAGPLEQYF.

The chain is built from TRBV6-2 or TRBV6-3 and TRBJ2-5; D unclear. This CDR3 spans 12 amino acids. The V gene lost 5 bases and the J gene lost 5 bases, with 9 bases spanning the gap. The germline gives CDR1 MNHEY, CDR2 SVGEGT. The CDR3 nucleotides read TGTGCCAGCAGTCCCCCGATTGAGACCCAGTACTTC. It yields the protein CASSPPIETQYF.

The rearrangement joins TRBV29-1 to TRBJ1-2, with D perhaps TRBD1 (5 bases). Per the germline V gene, CDR1 is SQVTM and CDR2 is ANQGSEA. This CDR3 has 12 residues. Deletions cut 3 bases from V and 7 bases from J, with 12 bases between. The chain's CDR3 is CSVDGQGFGYTF. The DNA for the CDR3 is TGCAGCGTTGACGGGCAGGGCTTTGGCTACACCTTC.

This clonotype was detected only once. V usage is TRBV29-1 and J usage is TRBJ2-2; 12 bases are a match to TRBD2. J was trimmed by 6 bases and V by 1 base; bases with no gene match: 12. Germline V gene sequence: CDR1 SQVTM, CDR2 ANQGSEA. The CDR3 has 18 amino acids. Here the CDR3 reads CSVEVASGGARVAGELFF. The CDR3 region has the DNA TGCAGCGTTGAAGTCGCTAGCGGGGGGGCCCGTGTGGCCGGGGAGCTGTTTTTT.

This chain connects TRBV7-2 to TRBJ2-5, with D unresolved. The CDR3 runs to 13 residues. CDR1 is SGHTA and CDR2 is FQGNSA in the germline V gene. V shed 1 base and J shed 5 bases, with 8 bases lying between them. The CDR3: CASSLEPPETQYF. The CDR3 DNA follows: TGTGCCAGCAGCTTAGAACCCCCGGAGACCCAGTACTTC.

This chain joins TRBV29-1 and TRBJ2-2; D might be TRBD2 (5 bases). The V end lost 4 bases, the J end lost 3 bases, and 6 bases lay between the germline ends. The germline V gene has CDR1 SQVTM and CDR2 ANQGSEA. The CDR3 is 12 amino acids. The CDR3 DNA reads TGCAGCGTTGTGAGGGACACCGGGGAGCTGTTTTTT. This codes for CSVVRDTGELFF.

The chain recombines TRBV3-1 with TRBJ2-6; 9 nucleotides agree with TRBD2. V lost 0 bases to trimming and J lost 2 bases; unmatched junction nucleotides: 5. This CDR3 region has 18 residues. Germline CDR1 is LGHDT and CDR2 is YNNKEL (reference sequence). This CDR3 is CASSQEGLASPGANVLTF. In nucleotides, the CDR3 is TGTGCCAGCAGCCAAGAGGGACTAGCCTCCCCTGGGGCCAACGTCCTGACTTTC.

The chain links TRBV6-5 to TRBJ2-3; 7 bases are a match to TRBD2. Germline trimming cut 2 bases from V and 0 bases from J; bases unmatched to any gene: 11. CDR1 is MNHEY, CDR2 SVGAGI, per germline. The CDR3 runs 18 residues. CDR3 sequence (DNA): TGTGCCAGCAGTTACGGGCTAGCGGTCCCAGGAAGCACAGATACGCAGTATTTT. Amino acid sequence: CASSYGLAVPGSTDTQYF.

The chain carries TRBV29-1 and TRBJ1-2, with D hard to call. The germline V gene encodes CDR1 SQVTM and CDR2 ANQGSEA. The CDR3 is 11 amino acids. V was shortened by 4 bases and J by 7 bases, with 10 bases between the two germline ends. The CDR3 is CSVGAGIGYTF. The CDR3 DNA sequence: TGCAGCGTTGGGGCCGGGATTGGCTACACCTTC.

The rearrangement uses TRBV3-1 and TRBJ2-3; D not certain. Between the trimmed V and J ends, which lost 5 bases and 2 bases, there was a span of 11 bases. The germline V gene encodes CDR1 LGHDT and CDR2 YNNKEL (reference sequence). This CDR3 contains 14 residues. The CDR3 is CASSLNSPTDTQYF. CDR3 bases: TGTGCCAGCAGCTTGAACAGCCCCACAGATACGCAGTATTTT.

This chain connects TRBV6-5 to TRBJ2-2; TRBD1 matches 7 bases. Germline V lookup: CDR1 MNHEY, CDR2 SVGAGI. J gave up 2 bases and V 10 bases, and 7 bases lay outside the gene matches. CDR3 length: 14 amino acids. The CDR3 loop is CAIQGRDNTGELFF. DNA for the CDR3: TGTGCCATACAGGGGCGCGACAACACCGGGGAGCTGTTTTTT.

This sequence joins TRBV29-1 and TRBJ2-6, with 7 bases that match TRBD1. This CDR3 has 16 residues. From germline, CDR1 is SQVTM and CDR2 ANQGSEA. V dropped 6 bases and J dropped 0; count of bases not matched to a gene: 8. This CDR3 is CSVTGAASSGANVLTF. The CDR3 nucleotides read TGCAGCGTCACAGGGGCCGCTAGCTCTGGGGCCAACGTCCTGACTTTC.

This clonotype has only one observation. This chain uses TRBV25-1 with TRBJ2-1; D remains ambiguous. Trimming removed 6 bases at V and 9 bases at J, with 9 bases between. This CDR3 spans 11 amino acids. Per the germline V gene, CDR1 is MGHDK and CDR2 is SYGVNS. The CDR3 reads CASRDGPEQFF. CDR3 nucleotides: TGTGCCAGCAGGGACGGACCTGAGCAGTTCTTC.

The chain employs TRBV4-3 and TRBJ1-4; 7 bases line up with TRBD1. Trimming removed 1 base from V and 6 bases from J; junction bases left unmatched: 2. CDR1 LGHNA and CDR2 YSLEER come from the germline V gene. This CDR3 contains 14 residues. CDR3 protein: CASSQGTGDEKLFF. The CDR3 DNA is TGCGCCAGCAGCCAAGGAACAGGGGATGAAAAACTGTTTTTT.

The V call is TRBV6-4, the J call TRBJ2-2; TRBD1 is a possible D gene (6 bases). Germline CDR1 MRHNA, CDR2 SNTAGT. The CDR3 covers 14 residues. Trimming shortened V by 8 bases and J by 7 bases, and 17 bases separated the two germline ends. CDR3 in DNA: TGTGCCAGCTCGAGGGACATCTCGGTCGGGGAGCTGTTTTTT. It specifies CASSRDISVGELFF.

The genes are TRBV5-1 and TRBJ2-7, with D tentatively TRBD1 (6 bases). The germline gives CDR1 SGHRS, CDR2 YFSETQ. The CDR3 has 13 amino acids. Between the trimmed V and J ends, which lost 2 bases and 2 bases, there was a span of 8 bases. Here the CDR3 reads CASSFDRTYEQYF. The CDR3 nucleotides read TGCGCCAGCAGCTTTGACAGGACCTACGAGCAGTACTTC.

The gene calls are TRBV27 and TRBJ2-3; D perhaps matches TRBD1 (6 bases). The V end was cut by 5 bases, the J end by 4 bases, with 25 bases between. Germline lookup yields CDR1 MNHEY and CDR2 SMNVEV (reference sequence). The CDR3 has 18 amino acids. The CDR3, as DNA: TGTGCCAGCAGTCACCTCCCGGGACACCCCTTTGTACCAGATACGCAGTATTTT. Residues: CASSHLPGHPFVPDTQYF.

The V gene is TRBV25-1, the J gene TRBJ1-5, with D possibly being TRBD1 (5 bases). V lost 10 bases, J lost 3 bases, and 10 bases lay in between. Looked up from germline, CDR1 is MGHDK and CDR2 is SYGVNS. The CDR3 is 12 amino acids. The CDR3 is CATQGNNQPQHF. CDR3 sequence (DNA): TGTGCCACCCAGGGAAACAATCAGCCCCAGCATTTT. The full variable domain, with the rest looked up from reference TRBV25-1 and TRBJ1-5, is EADIYQTPRYLVIGTGKKITLECSQTMGHDKMYWYQQDPGMELHLIHYSYGVNSTEKGDLSSESTVSRIRTEHFPLTLESARPSHTSQYLCATQGNNQPQHFGDGTRLSIL.

This chain uses TRBV27 with TRBJ1-6; 9 bases are shared with TRBD1. CDR3 length equals 14 residues. Germline CDR1 and CDR2: MNHEY and SMNVEV (reference sequence). The trim removed 5 bases at V and 8 bases at J, leaving 4 bases unmatched. The chain's CDR3 is CASSRDREYSPLHF. In DNA, the CDR3 is TGTGCCAGCAGTAGGGACAGGGAGTATTCACCCCTCCACTTT.

The rearrangement uses TRBV4-3 and TRBJ2-3, with D possibly matching TRBD1 (6 bases). This CDR3 has 18 residues. V was pared by 3 bases and J by 3 bases, with 22 bases between. From germline, CDR1 is LGHNA and CDR2 YSLEER. The CDR3 is CASSQRRRGRVYTDTQYF. In nucleotides, the CDR3 is TGCGCCAGCAGCCAGAGGCGCAGGGGCAGGGTTTATACAGATACGCAGTATTTT.